One and the same sample provided the 25 T cell receptor beta chains below, sequenced in a study of cytomegalovirus exposure and HLA in healthy donors. With 60 Vbeta and 13 Jbeta primers, the PCR was carried out. The protocol was immunoSEQ multiplex PCR, while the TCRdb copy is restricted to in-frame clones and leaves out a portion. The sample records about 61,000 clones, more than 60% being singletons. Specimen: PBMCs. The receptors were gathered from a man aged 45-65 years in good health and CMV-seropositive.

The chain joins TRBV6-6 to TRBJ2-7, with D possibly being TRBD2 (6 bases). The V end lost 9 bases, the J end lost 1 base, and 19 bases lay between the germline ends. From germline, CDR1 is MNHNY and CDR2 SVGAGI (reference sequence). The CDR3 sequence is 15 residues long. CDR3: CASRELRGGSYEQYF. CDR3 coding DNA: TGTGCCAGTAGGGAGCTGCGGGGAGGATCCTACGAGCAGTACTTC.

The table lists this clone with a few counts. V usage is TRBV7-9 and J usage is TRBJ2-3, with 7 bases fitting TRBD2. V lost 5 bases and J lost 7; bases outside the gene matches: 9. Per the germline V gene, CDR1 is SEHNR and CDR2 is FQNEAQ (reference sequence). The CDR3 is 14 residues long. The CDR3 here is CASSSVGRTNTQYF. For the CDR3, the DNA is TGTGCCAGCAGCAGTGTCGGGAGGACGAATACGCAGTATTTT. Looking up the rest from reference TRBV7-9 and TRBJ2-3 gives the full variable domain: DTGVSQNPRHKITKRGQNVTFRCDPISEHNRLYWYRQTLGQGPEFLTYFQNEAQLEKSRLLSDRFSAERPKGSFSTLEIQRTEQGDSAMYLCASSSVGRTNTQYFGPGTRLTVL.

In DNA form, the CDR3 reads TGTGCCAGCAGTTCCGGGACAGCGGGCTCCTACGAGCAGTACTTC. This sequence encodes CASSSGTAGSYEQYF. The chain couples TRBV6-6 to TRBJ2-7, with TRBD1 as a possible D gene (7 bases). The CDR3 runs to 15 residues. V lost 4 bases, J lost 0 bases, and 13 bases lay in between. Germline assignment: CDR1 MNHNY and CDR2 SVGAGI (reference sequence).

Here the CDR3 DNA reads TGCGCCAGCAGCTTCGGCGCAGGGAACACTGAAGCTTTCTTT. Translating it yields CASSFGAGNTEAFF. The V gene is TRBV5-1, the J gene TRBJ1-1; D uncertain. CDR1 is SGHRS and CDR2 is YFSETQ in the germline V gene. V lost 2 bases to trimming and J lost 1 base, with 9 bases between them. The CDR3 is made up of 14 amino acids.

This clone was observed a single time. CDR3 nucleotide sequence: TGTGCCAGCAGCTTAGATCTTAGCGGGGGCCAGAAGGCCCAGTACTTC. It specifies CASSLDLSGGQKAQYF. The genes are TRBV11-2 and TRBJ2-5; 9 nucleotides match TRBD2. Trimming removed 0 bases from V and 9 bases from J; junction bases left unmatched: 11. The CDR3 runs to 16 residues. Germline V gene lookup returns CDR1 SGHAT and CDR2 FQNNGV.

Notes on this clone: At one end the junction does not follow the germline gene, possibly because of a read error. The rearrangement joins TRBV7-9 to TRBJ1-2; D remains ambiguous. This CDR3 has 12 amino acids. From germline, CDR1 is SEHNR and CDR2 FQNEAQ (reference sequence). The CDR3 nucleotides read TGTTCCAGCAGCCAAAATAACTATGGCTACACCTTC. Its protein product is CSSSQNNYGYTF.

CDR3 DNA: TGTGCCAGCAGCTTAGGCGGAGGGGCTGAAGCTTTCTTT. It translates to CASSLGGGAEAFF. The chain uses TRBV7-2 and TRBJ1-1; D may be TRBD1 (5 bases). CDR1 SGHTA and CDR2 FQGNSA come from the germline V gene. The CDR3 spans 13 residues. The V and J ends lost 1 base and 6 bases respectively, with 9 bases between them. Full variable domain (remainder filled in from reference TRBV7-2 and TRBJ1-1): GAGVSQSPSNKVTEKGKDVELRCDPISGHTALYWYRQSLGQGLEFLIYFQGNSAPDKSGLPSDRFSAERTGGSVSTLTIQRTQQEDSAVYLCASSLGGGAEAFFGQGTRLTVV.

A remark on this clone: One end of the junction does not line up with germline, which may come from a read error. The genes are TRBV7-9 and TRBJ2-3, with 9 bases matching TRBD2. The CDR3 runs to 15 residues. CDR1 is SEHNR and CDR2 is FQNEAQ in the germline V gene (reference sequence). In nucleotides, the CDR3 is TGTTCCAGCAGCTTAGTCGGGACTAGCTCTTATACGCAGTATTTT. This codes for CSSSLVGTSSYTQYF.

The rearrangement uses TRBV11-3 and TRBJ2-1; a possible D gene is TRBD2 (6 bases). Germline V lookup: CDR1 SGHNT, CDR2 YENEEA. The V gene lost 5 bases and the J gene lost 13 bases, with 18 bases spanning the gap. CDR3 size: 13 residues. The CDR3 coding sequence is TGTGCCAGCAGCCTGACGGGGGTGGTAGCACAGTTCTTC. Its translation is CASSLTGVVAQFF.

In its sample, this clone was seen once. The chain carries TRBV19 and TRBJ1-2; D not resolved. Trimming shortened V by 3 bases and J by 7 bases, and 18 bases separated the two germline ends. CDR3 length: 15 amino acids. Germline V gene lookup returns CDR1 LNHDA and CDR2 SQIVND (reference sequence). CDR3 coding DNA: TGTGCCAGTAGTATGGATAAAGGAGGTTATAGTGGCTACACCTTC. Amino acid sequence: CASSMDKGGYSGYTF.

The chain employs TRBV4-3 and TRBJ1-2; TRBD1 matches at 9 bases. The CDR3 length is 15 residues. The V segment lost 1 base and the J segment 2 bases; nucleotides outside the gene matches: 2. CDR1 and CDR2 (germline): LGHNA, YSLEER. The CDR3 DNA reads as TGCGCCAGCAGCCAAGGGGGGACAGGGAACTATGGCTACACCTTC. Protein product: CASSQGGTGNYGYTF.

The chain has TRBV28 and TRBJ2-4; TRBD1 is a possible D gene (5 bases). Germline CDR1 is MDHEN and CDR2 is SYDVKM. The length of the CDR3 is 13 residues. The DNA for the CDR3 is TGTGTCCGGCCCAGGGTCCCTAAAAACATTCAGTACTTC. It translates to CVRPRVPKNIQYF.

This chain uses TRBV19 with TRBJ1-1; D is ambiguous. CDR1 is LNHDA, CDR2 SQIVND, per germline (reference sequence). The CDR3 spans 12 residues. V lost 0 bases, J lost 10 bases, and 9 bases lay in between. The CDR3 DNA follows: TGTGCCAGTAGTATAGATACGGGAAGAGCTTTCTTT. It encodes CASSIDTGRAFF.

About this clone: Since no conserved phenylalanine or tryptophan closes the CDR3, a read error is the likely cause. The chain employs TRBV2 and TRBJ1-5; D is uncertain. Between the trimmed V and J ends, which lost 4 bases and 5 bases, there was a span of 12 bases. The V gene's germline CDR1 is SNHLY and CDR2 FYNNEI. This CDR3 region has 14 residues. The CDR3 DNA reads as TGTGCCAGCAGTGGAGACACAACTTATCAGCCCCAGCATCTT. This gives the protein CASSGDTTYQPQHL.

V is TRBV27 and J is TRBJ2-7, with 7 positions matching TRBD2. V dropped 5 bases and J dropped 5; count of bases not matched to a gene: 12. CDR3 size: 15 residues. Germline V gene lookup returns CDR1 MNHEY and CDR2 SMNVEV (reference sequence). The CDR3 DNA follows: TGTGCCAGCAGTCCCCTGGAGGGAGGGAAGGACGAGCAGTACTTC. It translates to CASSPLEGGKDEQYF.

The chain recombines TRBV9 with TRBJ2-3; 8 positions agree with TRBD2. This CDR3 spans 16 amino acids. Germline trimming cut 3 bases from V and 0 bases from J; bases unmatched to any gene: 6. CDR1 SGDLS and CDR2 YYNGEE come from the germline V gene. CDR3: CASSGPSGGSTDTQYF. Here the CDR3 DNA reads TGTGCCAGCAGCGGACCCTCGGGGGGGAGCACAGATACGCAGTATTTT.

The V call is TRBV5-5, the J call TRBJ2-3; 15 bases match TRBD2. The CDR3 extends over 16 amino acids. The ends lost 4 bases at V and 6 bases at J; junction bases unmatched: 6. Germline V gives CDR1 SGHKS, CDR2 YYEKEE (reference sequence). This CDR3 is CASSGLAGGPGDTQYF. CDR3 nucleotides: TGTGCCAGCAGCGGACTAGCGGGAGGGCCGGGGGATACGCAGTATTTT.

The chain links TRBV5-4 to TRBJ2-1; D possibly corresponds to TRBD2 (6 bases). This CDR3 has 15 residues. Between the trimmed V and J ends, which lost 0 bases and 5 bases, there was a span of 12 bases. The V gene's germline CDR1 is SGHNT and CDR2 YYREEE (reference sequence). CDR3 nucleotide sequence: TGTGCCAGCAGCTTGGGCCTAGCGCCCAACAATGAGCAGTTCTTC. Translating gives CASSLGLAPNNEQFF.

The gene calls are TRBV7-9 and TRBJ2-2; 9 nucleotides align to TRBD1. The CDR3 consists of 15 residues. Looked up from germline, CDR1 is SEHNR and CDR2 is FQNEAQ (reference sequence). V lost 5 bases to trimming and J lost 5 bases; unmatched junction nucleotides: 6. DNA of the CDR3: TGTGCCAGCAGCCGAGAAGACAGGGGGACCGGGGAGCTGTTTTTT. Translation: CASSREDRGTGELFF.

V is TRBV30 and J is TRBJ2-1, with 11 bases aligning to TRBD2. V gave up 3 bases and J gave up 2 bases; unmatched junction bases: 3. From germline, CDR1 is GTSNPN and CDR2 SVGIG (reference sequence). This CDR3 has 15 residues. The CDR3 nucleotides read TGTGCCTGGAGCGCTAGCGGGGGGACCTACAATGAGCAGTTCTTC. Its translation is CAWSASGGTYNEQFF.

This chain links TRBV5-4 with TRBJ1-2, with a weak D call TRBD1 (6 bases). The V and J ends lost 5 bases and 8 bases respectively, with 16 bases between them. The CDR3 has 13 amino acids. The germline V gene has CDR1 SGHNT and CDR2 YYREEE (reference sequence). DNA of the CDR3: TGTGCCAGCAGTACGGACAGTCGTCTCGGCTACACCTTC. It specifies CASSTDSRLGYTF.

This clone has only a few counts. The genes are TRBV15 and TRBJ1-1; 8 bases are shared with TRBD1. CDR3 length equals 14 residues. Trimming took 4 bases from V and 6 from J; bases not matched to a gene: 7. Germline CDR1 reads LNHNV; CDR2 reads YYDKDF (reference sequence). The CDR3 is CATSTRTGSAEAFF. The CDR3 coding sequence is TGTGCCACCAGCACACGGACAGGGTCGGCTGAAGCTTTCTTT.

The J gene is TRBJ1-2, the V gene TRBV10-3; 8 bases align to TRBD1. V gave up 2 bases and J gave up 4 bases; unmatched junction bases: 3. CDR1 is ENHRY and CDR2 is SYGVKD in the germline V gene. CDR3 length: 14 amino acids. CDR3 DNA sequence: TGTGCCATCAGTGAGGGACAGGGTATCTATGGCTACACCTTC. This encodes CAISEGQGIYGYTF.

J is TRBJ2-2 and V is TRBV18; D is possibly TRBD1 (6 bases). With 4 bases removed from V and 5 bases from J, the gap between germline ends came to 11 bases. The CDR3 extends over 14 amino acids. Germline V gene data show CDR1 as KGHSH and CDR2 as LQKENI. The CDR3: CASSHKQGTGELFF. CDR3 nucleotides: TGTGCCAGCTCACATAAACAGGGAACCGGGGAGCTGTTTTTT. The full variable domain, its missing parts supplied by reference TRBV18 and TRBJ2-2, is NAGVMQNPRHLVRRRGQEARLRCSPMKGHSHVYWYRQLPEEGLKFMVYLQKENIIDESGMPKERFSAEFPKEGPSILRIQQVVRGDSAAYFCASSHKQGTGELFFGEGSRLTVL.

This clone appeared a few times. Since a much larger clone is just one base distant, this may be a read error. This sample also contains other DNA sequences that code for the same CDR3. V usage is TRBV4-3 and J usage is TRBJ2-1, with unresolved D. CDR1 is LGHNA, CDR2 YSLEER, per germline. This CDR3 is 17 amino acids long. Here the CDR3 DNA reads TGCGCAAGCAGCCAAGATCTGATCGTACTCATCTACAATGAGCAGTTCTTC. Translated, it gives CASSQDLIVLIYNEQFF.